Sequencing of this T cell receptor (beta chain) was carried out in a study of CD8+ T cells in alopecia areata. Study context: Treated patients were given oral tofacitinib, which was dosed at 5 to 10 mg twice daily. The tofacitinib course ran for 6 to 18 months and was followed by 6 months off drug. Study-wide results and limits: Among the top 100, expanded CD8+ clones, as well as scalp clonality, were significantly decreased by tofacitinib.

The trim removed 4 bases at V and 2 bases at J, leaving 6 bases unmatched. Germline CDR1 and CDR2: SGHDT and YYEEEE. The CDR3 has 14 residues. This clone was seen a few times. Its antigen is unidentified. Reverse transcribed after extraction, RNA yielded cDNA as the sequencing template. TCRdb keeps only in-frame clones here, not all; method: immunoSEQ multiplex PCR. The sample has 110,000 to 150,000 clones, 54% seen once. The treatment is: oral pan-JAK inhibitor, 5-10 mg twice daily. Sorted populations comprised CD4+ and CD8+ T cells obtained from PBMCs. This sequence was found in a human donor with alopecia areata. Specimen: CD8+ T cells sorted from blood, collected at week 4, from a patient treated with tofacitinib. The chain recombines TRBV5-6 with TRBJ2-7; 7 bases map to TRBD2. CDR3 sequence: CASSPGGGPYEQYF. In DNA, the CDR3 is TGTGCCAGCAGCCCCGGCGGGGGACCCTACGAGCAGTACTTC. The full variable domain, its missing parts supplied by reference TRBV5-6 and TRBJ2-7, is DAGVTQSPTHLIKTRGQQVTLRCSPKSGHDTVSWYQQALGQGPQFIFQYYEEEERQRGNFPDRFSGHQFPNYSSELNVNALLLGDSALYLCASSPGGGPYEQYFGPGTRLTVT.